The next 9 T cell receptor beta chains were all read from a single sample in a study of T cells in Graves' hyperthyroidism and ophthalmopathy. Amplified TCR beta CDR3 regions came from RNA transcripts. Researchers ran a first-round RT-PCR on the TCR CDR3 using the HTBI primer set. TCRdb independently ran MiXCR on the multiplex PCR reads; one entry per CDR3 protein. Of about 55,000 distinct CDR3 sequences in the sample, approximately 53% are singletons; the top ten hold roughly 3.3%. The sequenced sample consisted of blood. These receptors all come from a woman aged 55-69 years with Graves' ophthalmopathy.

Notes on this clonotype: This clone may be a read error of a much larger clone one base away. This chain uses TRBV5-1 with TRBJ2-3; D perhaps matches TRBD2 (5 bases). Germline V gives CDR1 SGHRS, CDR2 YFSETQ. The CDR3 runs 16 residues. The CDR3 DNA reads TGCGCCAGCAGGCAAACGCGCTACGGGGAAACAGATGCGCAGTATTTT. Protein sequence: CASRQTRYGETDAQYF. The full variable domain, in which reference TRBV5-1 and TRBJ2-3 provide the parts outside the CDR3, is KAGVTQTPRYLIKTRGQQVTLSCSPISGHRSVSWYQQTPGQGLQFLFEYFSETQRNKGNFPGRFSGRQFSNSRSEMNVSTLELGDSALYLCASRQTRYGETDAQYFGPGTRLTVL.

Points on this clonotype: At one boundary the junction diverges from the germline segment, which might be a read error. The rearrangement joins TRBV7-9 to TRBJ1-4; D remains unclear. This CDR3 has 16 amino acids. Germline V CDR1 and CDR2: SEHNR, FQNEAQ (reference sequence). Written as DNA, the CDR3 is TGTGCCAGCAGCCAAGATTGGGTTTCAACTAATGAAGAACTGTTTTTT. This encodes CASSQDWVSTNEELFF.

CDR3 in DNA: TGCAGTGCTAGGGGGCTGACCCCGACTGAAGCTTTCTTT. Its translation is CSARGLTPTEAFF. The rearrangement joins TRBV20-1 to TRBJ1-1; D is perhaps TRBD1 (5 bases). Looked up from germline, CDR1 is DFQATT and CDR2 is SNEGSKA (reference sequence). The CDR3 is made up of 13 amino acids. The V and J ends lost 3 bases and 5 bases respectively, with 13 bases between them.

This clonotype was observed many times. This chain uses TRBV20-1 with TRBJ2-7; 9 bases agree with TRBD1. V gave up 1 base and J gave up 4 bases; unmatched junction bases: 8. Germline lookup yields CDR1 DFQATT and CDR2 SNEGSKA (reference sequence). This CDR3 spans 15 amino acids. The CDR3: CSARVGQGSWYEQYF. CDR3 DNA sequence: TGCAGTGCTAGAGTAGGACAGGGGAGTTGGTACGAGCAGTACTTC.

In the case of this clonotype: A much larger clone lies one base from this, so it may be a read error. The chain links TRBV28 to TRBJ1-1; 9 bases line up with TRBD1. The V and J ends lost 5 bases and 9 bases, in that order; junction bases with no gene match: 10. The germline CDR1 and CDR2 sequences are MDHEN and SYDVKM. The CDR3 consists of 14 residues. The CDR3: CASSPTMDRGQAFF. The DNA of the CDR3 is TGTGCCAGCAGTCCGACCATGGACAGGGGACAAGCTTTCTTT.

V is TRBV2 and J is TRBJ2-7; perhaps TRBD1 as D (6 bases). CDR1 is SNHLY, CDR2 FYNNEI, per germline. The CDR3 runs to 12 residues. V was trimmed by 5 bases and J by 3 bases, leaving 8 bases between them. CDR3 sequence reads: CASSTDSYEQYF. For the CDR3, the DNA is TGTGCCAGCAGTACGGACAGCTACGAGCAGTACTTC.

This chain connects TRBV4-2 to TRBJ2-7; D is undetermined. Trimming removed 5 bases at V and 1 base at J, with 9 bases between. The CDR3 is 13 amino acids. Germline V CDR1 and CDR2: LGHNA, YNFKEQ. The CDR3 nucleotides are TGTGCCAGCAGCGTGGACCTTTCCTACGAGCAGTACTTC. This sequence encodes CASSVDLSYEQYF.

The chain is built from TRBV2 and TRBJ1-2; D is perhaps TRBD1 (5 bases). This CDR3 is built from 16 residues. Per the germline V gene, CDR1 is SNHLY and CDR2 is FYNNEI. Trimming cost V 1 base and J 8 bases, with 20 bases left between them. CDR3 sequence (DNA): TGTGCCAGCAGTGAAGACTTCTCTGGGGCCATCTACGGCTACACCTTC. This gives the protein CASSEDFSGAIYGYTF.

CDR3 bases: TGCAGCGTTCGACCAAGGGGAAACACCATATATTTT. It yields the protein CSVRPRGNTIYF. The rearrangement joins TRBV29-1 to TRBJ1-3, with D hard to call. Trimming shortened V by 5 bases and J by 4 bases, and 9 bases separated the two germline ends. The germline CDR1 and CDR2 sequences are SQVTM and ANQGSEA. CDR3 size: 12 residues.